The rows below give T cell receptor beta chains drawn from one sample of a study of blood T cell repertoires in COVID-19. Sequencing was performed with immunoSEQ multiplex PCR; in TCRdb, only in-frame clones are kept and a portion is missing. Among a few hundred thousand clones listed, roughly 90% were seen once. Specimen: peripheral blood. These receptors all stem from a woman aged 40 to 50 who had recovered from COVID-19. Both conserved end residues are part of each CDR3. Each record gives: V gene, clone size, J gene, D gene, CDR3 DNA, CDR3 protein. A D gene is named only where the DNA matches it firmly. The listing skips clone size in some rows; elsewhere it reads once, few, many or a size class.

v_gene: TRBV28; abundance: NA; j_gene: TRBJ1-2; d_gene: NA; CDR3nt: TGTGCCAGCAGTTTAGGGCAGCTCTATGGCTACACCTTC; CDR3aa: CASSLGQLYGYTF
v_gene: TRBV4-2; abundance: NA; j_gene: TRBJ1-6; d_gene: TRBD1; CDR3nt: TGTGCCAGCAGCCCGACGGCCGGGACAGGGGGGACACCCCTCCACTTT; CDR3aa: CASSPTAGTGGTPLHF
v_gene: TRBV5-1; abundance: NA; j_gene: TRBJ2-1; d_gene: TRBD1; CDR3nt: TGCGCCAGCAGCTTGGCCCAGGGGGACTACAATGAGCAGTTCTTC; CDR3aa: CASSLAQGDYNEQFF
v_gene: TRBV12-3/TRBV12-4; abundance: NA; j_gene: TRBJ1-1; d_gene: TRBD1; CDR3nt: TGTGCCAGCAGTGAGACAGGGTTCGCTTTCTTT; CDR3aa: CASSETGFAFF
v_gene: TRBV11-3; abundance: NA; j_gene: TRBJ2-7; d_gene: TRBD2; CDR3nt: TGTGCCAGCAGCTTAGATCATGGCGGGAGTTGGTACGAGCAGTACTTC; CDR3aa: CASSLDHGGSWYEQYF
v_gene: TRBV7-9; abundance: NA; j_gene: TRBJ2-1; d_gene: TRBD2; CDR3nt: TGTGCCAGCAGCTTGGGACTAGCGGGAGCCCCCTACAATGAGCAGTTCTTC; CDR3aa: CASSLGLAGAPYNEQFF
v_gene: TRBV9; abundance: few; j_gene: TRBJ2-7; d_gene: TRBD2; CDR3nt: TGTGCCAGCAGCTCACGGGACTATTTCTACGAGCAGTACTTC; CDR3aa: CASSSRDYFYEQYF
v_gene: TRBV5-1; abundance: NA; j_gene: TRBJ1-2; d_gene: NA; CDR3nt: TGCGCCAGCAGCTCGGGAGGGTCAGTGGCCTATGGCTACACCTTC; CDR3aa: CASSSGGSVAYGYTF
v_gene: TRBV6-6; abundance: NA; j_gene: TRBJ2-4; d_gene: NA; CDR3nt: TGTGCCAGCAGCCTCCGAATCCGGGACAAGGGAAACATTCAGTACTTC; CDR3aa: CASSLRIRDKGNIQYF
v_gene: TRBV27; abundance: NA; j_gene: TRBJ1-4; d_gene: NA; CDR3nt: TGTGCCAGCAGTTTAAGACAGCCAACTAATGAAAAACTGTTTTTT; CDR3aa: CASSLRQPTNEKLFF
v_gene: TRBV20-1; abundance: NA; j_gene: TRBJ2-5; d_gene: NA; CDR3nt: TGCAGTGCTCCCCAGGGGGAGACCCAGTACTTC; CDR3aa: CSAPQGETQYF
v_gene: TRBV7-2; abundance: NA; j_gene: TRBJ1-6; d_gene: NA; CDR3nt: TGTGCCAGCAGCTTAGCCGTCAACGGGGTCAGTCCCCTCCACTTT; CDR3aa: CASSLAVNGVSPLHF
v_gene: TRBV28; abundance: NA; j_gene: TRBJ2-7; d_gene: TRBD1; CDR3nt: TGTGCCAGCAGTCGAGATCCACCGGGACAGGTCATAGACGAGCAGTACTTC; CDR3aa: CASSRDPPGQVIDEQYF
v_gene: TRBV18; abundance: NA; j_gene: TRBJ2-3; d_gene: NA; CDR3nt: TGTGCCAGCTCACCACCGTCGGTCACAGATACGCAGTATTTT; CDR3aa: CASSPPSVTDTQYF
v_gene: TRBV27; abundance: NA; j_gene: TRBJ1-6; d_gene: TRBD1; CDR3nt: TGTGCCAGCACCAACGGACAGGGGGGGAATTCACCCCTCCACTTT; CDR3aa: CASTNGQGGNSPLHF
v_gene: TRBV29-1; abundance: NA; j_gene: TRBJ2-7; d_gene: NA; CDR3nt: TGCAGCGTTGGGTCCGGGGACTCCTACGAGCAGTACTTC; CDR3aa: CSVGSGDSYEQYF
v_gene: TRBV6-5; abundance: NA; j_gene: TRBJ2-7; d_gene: NA; CDR3nt: TGTGCCAGCAGTTCATTAGCGGTGAGCTCCTACGAGCAGTACTTC; CDR3aa: CASSSLAVSSYEQYF
v_gene: TRBV3-1/TRBV3-2; abundance: NA; j_gene: TRBJ2-2; d_gene: TRBD2; CDR3nt: TGTGCCAGCAGCCAAGATCGGACTAGCGCCGATTTGAACACCGGGGAGCTGTTTTTT; CDR3aa: CASSQDRTSADLNTGELFF
v_gene: TRBV12-5; abundance: NA; j_gene: TRBJ2-3; d_gene: TRBD1; CDR3nt: TGTGCTAGTGACACCCGGGACAGGGGGGCAGATACGCAGTATTTT; CDR3aa: CASDTRDRGADTQYF
v_gene: TRBV5-1; abundance: NA; j_gene: TRBJ2-3; d_gene: TRBD2; CDR3nt: TGCGCCAGCAGCTTGGGTGCGACTAGCGGTAGCACAGATACGCAGTATTTT; CDR3aa: CASSLGATSGSTDTQYF
v_gene: TRBV2; abundance: NA; j_gene: TRBJ2-2; d_gene: NA; CDR3nt: TGTGCCAGCAGTGAAGCGGTTGGGCACAACACCGGGGAGCTGTTTTTT; CDR3aa: CASSEAVGHNTGELFF
v_gene: TRBV11-2; abundance: NA; j_gene: TRBJ1-2; d_gene: NA; CDR3nt: TGTGCCAGCAGCCTAACTTATCAGGCTAGCTCTAACTATGGCTACACCTTC; CDR3aa: CASSLTYQASSNYGYTF
v_gene: TRBV5-5; abundance: NA; j_gene: TRBJ2-3; d_gene: NA; CDR3nt: TGTGCCAGCAGCTACCTAGCAGATACGCAGTATTTT; CDR3aa: CASSYLADTQYF
v_gene: TRBV10-1; abundance: NA; j_gene: TRBJ2-2; d_gene: NA; CDR3nt: TGCGCCAGCAGTCAAGGAGAGCCGAACACCGGGGAGCTGTTTTTT; CDR3aa: CASSQGEPNTGELFF
v_gene: TRBV19; abundance: NA; j_gene: TRBJ1-5; d_gene: TRBD1; CDR3nt: TGTGCCAGTAGGGGGACAGGTGATCAGCCCCAGCATTTT; CDR3aa: CASRGTGDQPQHF
v_gene: TRBV14; abundance: NA; j_gene: TRBJ2-3; d_gene: NA; CDR3nt: TGTGCCAGCAGCCACCGCAGGGGAACGGGCACAGATACGCAGTATTTT; CDR3aa: CASSHRRGTGTDTQYF
v_gene: TRBV5-1; abundance: NA; j_gene: TRBJ2-1; d_gene: TRBD2; CDR3nt: TGCGCCAGCAGCGGGGGAGCGGGAGAATTCGGTGAGCAGTTCTTC; CDR3aa: CASSGGAGEFGEQFF
v_gene: TRBV7-9; abundance: NA; j_gene: TRBJ1-3; d_gene: NA; CDR3nt: TGTGCCAGCAGCTTAAGTAGTACCGGAAACACCATATATTTT; CDR3aa: CASSLSSTGNTIYF
v_gene: TRBV5-1; abundance: NA; j_gene: TRBJ2-7; d_gene: NA; CDR3nt: TGCGCCAGCAGCCAACCCGAGGGACTGCCCTCCTACGAGCAGTACTTC; CDR3aa: CASSQPEGLPSYEQYF
v_gene: TRBV4-1; abundance: NA; j_gene: TRBJ2-2; d_gene: TRBD2; CDR3nt: TGCGCCAGCAGCCCGGGACTAGCGGGAGCGAACACCGGGGAGCTGTTTTTT; CDR3aa: CASSPGLAGANTGELFF
v_gene: TRBV30; abundance: NA; j_gene: TRBJ2-5; d_gene: NA; CDR3nt: TGTGCCTGGAGTGTAGGAGTGCAAGAGACCCAGTACTTC; CDR3aa: CAWSVGVQETQYF
v_gene: TRBV19; abundance: NA; j_gene: TRBJ2-2; d_gene: TRBD1; CDR3nt: TGTGCCAGTAGTTCGGGACAGGCCTACCTGAGCACCGGGGAGCTGTTTTTT; CDR3aa: CASSSGQAYLSTGELFF
v_gene: TRBV3-1/TRBV3-2; abundance: few; j_gene: TRBJ2-3; d_gene: NA; CDR3nt: TGTGCCAGCGTAGGGGATGGGGGCACAGATACGCAGTATTTT; CDR3aa: CASVGDGGTDTQYF
v_gene: TRBV30; abundance: NA; j_gene: TRBJ2-2; d_gene: NA; CDR3nt: TGTGCCTGGAGTCCACAGGGAAGCGGCACCGGGGAGCTGTTTTTT; CDR3aa: CAWSPQGSGTGELFF
v_gene: TRBV5-5; abundance: NA; j_gene: TRBJ2-7; d_gene: NA; CDR3nt: TGTGCCAGCAGCGCGGGGATGGTCCTCGCAGAGCAGTACTTC; CDR3aa: CASSAGMVLAEQYF
v_gene: TRBV6-5; abundance: NA; j_gene: TRBJ2-7; d_gene: TRBD1; CDR3nt: TGTGCCAGCAGTAAGGGGGACAGGGCAACCTACGAGCAGTACTTC; CDR3aa: CASSKGDRATYEQYF
v_gene: TRBV19; abundance: few; j_gene: TRBJ2-3; d_gene: NA; CDR3nt: TGTGCCAGTAGTACCCACAGGGTGAGGGATACGCAGTATTTT; CDR3aa: CASSTHRVRDTQYF
v_gene: TRBV7-9; abundance: NA; j_gene: TRBJ1-2; d_gene: NA; CDR3nt: TGTGCCAGCAGCTTAGGGGGACTCGGCTATGGCTACACCTTC; CDR3aa: CASSLGGLGYGYTF
v_gene: TRBV2; abundance: NA; j_gene: TRBJ2-3; d_gene: TRBD2; CDR3nt: TGTGCCAGCAGCCCGGGACTAGTCCCAGATACGCAGTATTTT; CDR3aa: CASSPGLVPDTQYF